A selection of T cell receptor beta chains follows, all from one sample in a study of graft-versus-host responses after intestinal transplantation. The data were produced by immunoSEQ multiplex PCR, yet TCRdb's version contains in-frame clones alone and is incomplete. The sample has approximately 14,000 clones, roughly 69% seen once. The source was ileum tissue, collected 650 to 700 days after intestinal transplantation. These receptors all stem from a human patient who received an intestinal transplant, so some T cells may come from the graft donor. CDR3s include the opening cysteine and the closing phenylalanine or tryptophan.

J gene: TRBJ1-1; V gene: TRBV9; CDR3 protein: CASSPLRGLYTEAFF
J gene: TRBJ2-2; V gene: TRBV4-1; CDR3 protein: CASSHRAGELFF
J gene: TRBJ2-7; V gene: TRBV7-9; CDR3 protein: CASSIYGTGGYEQYF
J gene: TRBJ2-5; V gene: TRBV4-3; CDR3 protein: CASSQETGRETQYF
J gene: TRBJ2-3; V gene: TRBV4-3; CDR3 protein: CASSLDRAADTQYF
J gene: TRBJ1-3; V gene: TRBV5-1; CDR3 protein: CASSLVGTEPGNTIYF
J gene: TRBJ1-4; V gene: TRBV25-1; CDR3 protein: CASSEERVSTNEKLFF
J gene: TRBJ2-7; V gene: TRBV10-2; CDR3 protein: CASSFQRTGVEQYF
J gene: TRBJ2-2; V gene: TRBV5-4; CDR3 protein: CASSVDRGRTGELFF
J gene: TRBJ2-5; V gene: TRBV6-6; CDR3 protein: CASSSIHTGEQYF
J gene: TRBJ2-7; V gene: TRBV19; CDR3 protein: CASSINLRTGGAYEQYF
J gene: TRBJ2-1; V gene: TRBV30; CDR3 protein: CAWSLAGGPPSNEQFF
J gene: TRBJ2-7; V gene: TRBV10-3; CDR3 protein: CAISVSGQGDEQYF
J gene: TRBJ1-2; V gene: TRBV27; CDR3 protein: CASSLSAGNGYTF
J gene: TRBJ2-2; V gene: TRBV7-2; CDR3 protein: CASSWGDRGLETGELFF
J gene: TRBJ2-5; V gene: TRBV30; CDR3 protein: CAWSLFRGAGETQYF
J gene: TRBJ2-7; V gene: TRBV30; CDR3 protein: CAWGQGAGEQYF
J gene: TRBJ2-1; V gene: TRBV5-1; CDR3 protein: CASSPQGNVYNEQFF
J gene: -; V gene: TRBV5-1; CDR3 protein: CASRLGTSGYYEQYF
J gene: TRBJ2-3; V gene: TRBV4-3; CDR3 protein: CASSLGLAGGPASTDTQYF
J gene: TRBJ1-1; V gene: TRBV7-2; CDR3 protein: CASSWSGVRTEAFF
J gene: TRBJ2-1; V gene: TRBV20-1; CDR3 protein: CSASVVDEQFF
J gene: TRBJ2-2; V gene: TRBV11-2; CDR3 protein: CASSAFGQGRGTGELFF
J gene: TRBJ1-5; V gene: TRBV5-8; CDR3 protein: CASGNMWPQHF
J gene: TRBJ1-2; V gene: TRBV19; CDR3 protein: CASSIGTANYGYTF
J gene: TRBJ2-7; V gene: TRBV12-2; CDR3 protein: CASRQDPGTSHGCEQYF
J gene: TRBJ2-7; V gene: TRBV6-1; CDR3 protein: CASSELAGGPDEQYF
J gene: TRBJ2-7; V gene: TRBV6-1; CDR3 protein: CASSEAAGQGSYEQYF
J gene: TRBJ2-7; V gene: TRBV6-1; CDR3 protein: CASSDRGSYEQYF
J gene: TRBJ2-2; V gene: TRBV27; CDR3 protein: CASSSGQLGELFF
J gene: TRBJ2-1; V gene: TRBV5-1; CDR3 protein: CASGLAGSYNEQFF
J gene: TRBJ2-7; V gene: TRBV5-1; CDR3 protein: CASSWGDRGVSYEQYF
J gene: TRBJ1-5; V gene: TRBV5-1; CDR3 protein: CASSLAGTVNQPQHF
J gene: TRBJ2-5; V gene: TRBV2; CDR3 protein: CASSSAGGRTTGTQYF
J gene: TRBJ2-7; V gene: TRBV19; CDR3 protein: CASRKTGKWEQYF
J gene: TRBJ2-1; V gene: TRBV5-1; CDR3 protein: CASSLRIPGRDPYNEQFF
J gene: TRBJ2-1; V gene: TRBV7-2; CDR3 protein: CASSPRGGARFF
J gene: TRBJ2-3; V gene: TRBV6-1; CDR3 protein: CASSEEQGGTDTQYF
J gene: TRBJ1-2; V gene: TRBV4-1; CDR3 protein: CASSPYTGTANYGYTF
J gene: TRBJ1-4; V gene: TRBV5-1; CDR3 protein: CASSLGQGATNEKLFF
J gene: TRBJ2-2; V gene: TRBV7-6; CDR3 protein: CASSSGTSGYTGELFF
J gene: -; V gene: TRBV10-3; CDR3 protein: CAIRGSGGRYEQYF
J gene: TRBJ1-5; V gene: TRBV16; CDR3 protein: CASSQVTEKMEPQHF
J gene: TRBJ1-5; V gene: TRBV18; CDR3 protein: CASSPVQGDQPQHF
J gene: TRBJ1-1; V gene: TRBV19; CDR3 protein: CASSIRGTGGITEAFF
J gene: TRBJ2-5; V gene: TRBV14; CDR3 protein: CASSHRTGNRETQYF
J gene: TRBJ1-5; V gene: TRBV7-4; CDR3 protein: CASSLGVRVIYQPQHF
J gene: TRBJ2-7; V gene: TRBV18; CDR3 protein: CASSPQGHHYEQYF
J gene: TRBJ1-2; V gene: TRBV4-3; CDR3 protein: CASSPSPTGYDGYTF
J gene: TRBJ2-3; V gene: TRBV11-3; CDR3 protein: CASSLLPGQGSTDTQYF
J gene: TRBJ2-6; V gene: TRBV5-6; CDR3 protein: CASSLRLAGFAGANVLTF
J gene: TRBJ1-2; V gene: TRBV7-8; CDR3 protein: CASSLETGGTYGYTF
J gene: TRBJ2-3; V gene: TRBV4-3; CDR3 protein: CASSQDSPGGATSADTQYF
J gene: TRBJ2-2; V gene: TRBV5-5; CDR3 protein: CASSLAGGAISGELFF
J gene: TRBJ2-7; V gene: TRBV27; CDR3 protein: CASSVGDSSYEQYF
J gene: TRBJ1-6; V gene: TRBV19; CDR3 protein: CASRWSAINNSPLHF
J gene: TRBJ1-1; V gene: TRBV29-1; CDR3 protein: CSVTGNTEAFF